This note documents a single TCR beta chain sequence. What it recognizes is unknown. This CDR3 contains 11 residues. CDR1 and CDR2 (germline): SEHNR, FQNEAQ (reference sequence). Trimming took off 8 bases at V and 5 bases at J, with 10 bases between the two ends. An expansion of CD8+CD57+ cells by flow cytometry had been shown in patients chosen for sequencing. Severe acquired aplastic anemia was present in all patients. Genomic DNA templated the TCR beta VDJ and CDR3 profiling. TCRdb re-derived calls from the reads in MiXCR, one entry per CDR3 protein. The repertoire consists of 100,000 to 150,000 distinct CDR3 sequences, with roughly 55% occurring once and the leading ten covering 25% to 35%. The record originates from a study of CD8+CD57+ T cells in acquired aplastic anemia. Notes on the study in general: Between patients and controls, around 30 CD8+ CDR3 sequences were found in common.

The sequencing input was sorted CD4+, CD8+, or CD8+CD57+ T cells (not recorded which) from PBMCs. This clonotype was sampled from a human donor with aplastic anemia. The genes are TRBV7-9 and TRBJ2-7; unclear D gene. The CDR3 sequence: CASSISHEQYF. The CDR3 DNA follows: TGTGCCAGCTCCATTAGCCACGAGCAGTACTTC.